These T cell receptor beta chains were read from a single sample in a study of shared clonotypes between healthy human individuals. TCRdb keeps only in-frame clones here, not all; method: immunoSEQ multiplex PCR. The sample lists around 2,100,000 clones, around 96% occurring once. Sequenced input: naive CD8+ T cells sorted from blood. Receptor source: a man aged 18 to 29 in good health. Each CDR3 is given with its conserved first and last residue. The D gene is left open where the match is weak. Expanded clones get a size class; other rows say once, few or many, or leave the size out.

TGTGCCAGCAGTTACACTGGACCCCCCAATGAGCAGTTCTTC	CASSYTGPPNEQFF	.	TRBJ2-1	.	TRBV6-6
TGTGCCAGCAGTTATCAGATGTTGAACACTGAAGCTTTCTTT	CASSYQMLNTEAFF	.	TRBJ1-1	.	TRBV6-5
TGCGCCAGCAGCCAAGAGACGGGCAGGGGGGGTCTCACTGAAGCTTTCTTT	CASSQETGRGGLTEAFF	TRBD1	TRBJ1-1	.	TRBV4-3
TGTGCCAGCAGCTCCGCCGGGACTAGCGGTTACGAGCAGTACTTC	CASSSAGTSGYEQYF	TRBD2	TRBJ2-7	.	TRBV7-2
TGTGCCAGCACCCCGGACGAGGGCGTCTCCTACAATGAGCAGTTCTTC	CASTPDEGVSYNEQFF	.	TRBJ2-1	once	TRBV28
TGTGCCAGCAGCTTAGGGACAGGAGATACGCAGTATTTT	CASSLGTGDTQYF	TRBD1	TRBJ2-3	.	TRBV11-3
TGTGCCACCAGCAGAGACCGCTACGGGACAGGGGGCTCCTACGAGCAGTACTTC	CATSRDRYGTGGSYEQYF	TRBD1	TRBJ2-7	.	TRBV15
TGTGCCAGCAGCCCAGCGGCGGGGGACGAGCAGTACTTC	CASSPAAGDEQYF	TRBD2	TRBJ2-7	.	TRBV27
TGTGCCTGGAAGCCCTCGCCAGGGAGCTCTGGAAACACCATATATTTT	CAWKPSPGSSGNTIYF	.	TRBJ1-3	.	TRBV30
TGCGCCAGCAGCCAAGATCTGGCGGGAGAAGCAGATACGCAGTATTTT	CASSQDLAGEADTQYF	TRBD2	TRBJ2-3	.	TRBV4-3
TGTGCCAGCAGCTTGGCACAGGTATCTTTGAACACTGAAGCTTTCTTT	CASSLAQVSLNTEAFF	.	TRBJ1-1	.	TRBV5-5
TGTGCCAGCAGTACCACGCGGACGCGTCACCCCGGGGAGCTGTTTTTT	CASSTTRTRHPGELFF	.	TRBJ2-2	once	TRBV27
TGTGCCAGCAGCTTATTTTCGGCCGGGCAGGGAAGGGGGGAGCAGTACTTC	CASSLFSAGQGRGEQYF	.	TRBJ2-7	.	TRBV13
TGCGCCAGCAGTGTTGCGGGCTACGAGCAGTACTTC	CASSVAGYEQYF	.	TRBJ2-7	.	TRBV10-2
TGTGCCAGCAGCCCGGATAGCGGGGAGATCATTACAGATACGCAGTATTTT	CASSPDSGEIITDTQYF	TRBD2	TRBJ2-3	.	TRBV9